The entry below describes one T cell receptor beta chain. The V segment lost 1 base and the J segment 7 bases; nucleotides outside the gene matches: 2. The CDR3 totals 13 residues. Germline V gives CDR1 SGHNT, CDR2 YENEEA. The data derive from a study of technical replicates of blood from several donors. Clones were sequenced by immunoSEQ multiplex PCR, and TCRdb holds only the in-frame ones, with some missing. The table has 80,000 or so clones, around 96% seen once. The sequencing input was T cells isolated from PBMCs. This chain joins TRBV11-3 and TRBJ2-3, with TRBD2 matching 7 bases. The sequence was obtained from a human donor in good health. The CDR3 reads CASSLGGGNTQYF. As DNA, the CDR3 is TGTGCCAGCAGCTTAGGGGGAGGGAATACGCAGTATTTT.